These 16 T cell receptor beta chains came from one sample sequenced in a study of cytomegalovirus exposure and HLA in healthy donors. Vbeta (60) and Jbeta (13) primers were used in the PCR. Generated by immunoSEQ multiplex PCR, the TCRdb table keeps only in-frame clones and is missing some. The sample lists 110,000 to 150,000 clones; roughly 73% were seen once. The specimen sequenced was PBMCs. The receptors were gathered from a human donor in good health.

This sequence joins TRBV11-2 and TRBJ2-7; 11 nucleotides match TRBD1. Germline values: CDR1 SGHAT, CDR2 FQNNGV. Trimming cost V 5 bases and J 2 bases; bases outside gene matches: 5. The CDR3 has 15 amino acids. This chain's CDR3 is CASSAWDRGTYEQYF. The CDR3 DNA reads as TGTGCCAGCAGCGCCTGGGACAGGGGGACCTACGAGCAGTACTTC.

The V and J genes are TRBV4-2 and TRBJ2-1; D perhaps matches TRBD2 (5 bases). V was shortened by 0 bases and J by 3 bases, with 9 bases between the two germline ends. The CDR3 contains 15 residues. Germline V gene data show CDR1 as LGHNA and CDR2 as YNFKEQ. The DNA of the CDR3 is TGTGCCAGCAGCCAAGATCGAGCGGACTACAATGAGCAGTTCTTC. It is translated as CASSQDRADYNEQFF.

DNA of the CDR3: TGTGCCAGTAGGCAACAGGGGGCCAGCTACGAGCAGTACTTC. This encodes CASRQQGASYEQYF. The rearrangement joins TRBV19 to TRBJ2-7; 9 bases fit TRBD1. Germline CDR1 reads LNHDA; CDR2 reads SQIVND (reference sequence). The CDR3 is 14 amino acids. The ends lost 6 bases at V and 3 bases at J; junction bases unmatched: 6.

The chain uses TRBV27 and TRBJ2-3; TRBD1 matches at 7 bases. CDR1 MNHEY and CDR2 SMNVEV come from the germline V gene (reference sequence). The CDR3 spans 17 residues. V shed 8 bases, J shed 2 bases, and the junction held 16 bases outside the gene matches. Here the CDR3 DNA reads TGTGCCAGCTCCAGTACCTCCGGGACAGCCTTCACAGATACGCAGTATTTT. As protein: CASSSTSGTAFTDTQYF.

V is TRBV7-2 and J is TRBJ2-7; D might be TRBD2 (5 bases). V was pared by 4 bases and J by 7 bases, with 17 bases between. Germline lookup yields CDR1 SGHTA and CDR2 FQGNSA. The CDR3 runs to 14 residues. The CDR3 is CASSYWTGELEQYF. The DNA of the CDR3 is TGTGCCAGCAGCTACTGGACTGGGGAGTTAGAGCAGTACTTC.

The chain joins TRBV11-3 to TRBJ2-3; 10 bases fit TRBD2. The CDR3 is 15 residues long. Trimming at V came to 6 bases and at J to 2 bases, leaving 5 bases not matched to a gene. From germline, CDR1 is SGHNT and CDR2 YENEEA. The DNA for the CDR3 is TGTGCCAGCAGTGAGCGGGAGGGTACCACAGATACGCAGTATTTT. Amino acids: CASSEREGTTDTQYF.

This chain links TRBV5-1 with TRBJ2-1, with a weak D call TRBD2 (6 bases). V was pared by 4 bases and J by 5 bases, with 16 bases between. The CDR3 contains 15 residues. Germline V gene lookup returns CDR1 SGHRS and CDR2 YFSETQ. The CDR3, as DNA: TGCGCCAGCAGCCCAACGACTAGTCTTGACAATGAGCAGTTCTTC. This encodes CASSPTTSLDNEQFF.

This chain joins TRBV27 and TRBJ1-1, with 9 bases fitting TRBD1. Trimming cost V 6 bases and J 11 bases; bases outside gene matches: 13. Germline CDR1 and CDR2: MNHEY and SMNVEV (reference sequence). The CDR3 spans 14 residues. As DNA, the CDR3 is TGTGCCAGCAGCCCTAATACAGGGGGCAGGGAGGCTTTCTTT. Its translation is CASSPNTGGREAFF.

About this clone itself: This likely stems from a read error, as it lies one base from a far larger clone. V and J are TRBV6-5 and TRBJ2-1, with D possibly matching TRBD2 (5 bases). CDR1 and CDR2 from the germline V gene are MNHEY and SVGAGI. The V end was cut by 7 bases, the J end by 9 bases, with 7 bases between. The CDR3 extends over 10 amino acids. The CDR3 DNA is TGTGCCAGCACGGGGTGTGAGCAGTTCTTC. This gives the protein CASTGCEQFF.

The V call is TRBV7-9, the J call TRBJ2-2; D uncertain. Germline assignment: CDR1 SEHNR and CDR2 FQNEAQ (reference sequence). The CDR3 runs 13 residues. The germline V and J ends were trimmed by 2 bases and 7 bases, with 8 bases remaining between them. The CDR3 DNA is TGTGCCAGCAGCTTAAGTACCGGCGGGGAGCTGTTTTTT. It specifies CASSLSTGGELFF.

The chain joins TRBV11-3 to TRBJ2-4, with TRBD1 as a possible D gene (7 bases). V lost 4 bases, J lost 8 bases, and 18 bases lay in between. The germline CDR1 and CDR2 sequences are SGHNT and YENEEA. The CDR3 runs 15 residues. DNA for the CDR3: TGTGCCAGCAGCTCAGGACAGGCCGGAGGGGACATTCAGTACTTC. Its protein is CASSSGQAGGDIQYF.

This clone was counted a few times. The chain carries TRBV2 and TRBJ1-5; 7 bases match TRBD1. CDR1 and CDR2 (germline): SNHLY, FYNNEI. CDR3 length equals 14 residues. V trimming: 5 bases; J trimming: 5 bases; junction bases outside the gene matches: 6. CDR3 residues: CASSYRQGDQPQHF. In nucleotides, the CDR3 is TGTGCCAGCAGTTACCGGCAGGGGGATCAGCCCCAGCATTTT.

J is TRBJ1-2 and V is TRBV29-1, with D possibly being TRBD1 (5 bases). V gave up 1 base and J gave up 2 bases, with 17 bases separating them. The length of the CDR3 is 16 residues. Germline-derived CDR1 and CDR2 are SQVTM and ANQGSEA. CDR3 nucleotide sequence: TGCAGCGTTGAAGTTCGGGGGGGGTCGTACAACTATGGCTACACCTTC. Protein sequence: CSVEVRGGSYNYGYTF.

The genes are TRBV28 and TRBJ2-7; D possibly corresponds to TRBD1 (6 bases). Trimming stripped 6 bases from V and 3 bases from J, with 15 bases between. Per germline, CDR1 MDHEN and CDR2 SYDVKM. The CDR3 sequence is 14 residues long. The DNA of the CDR3 is TGTGCCAGCAGCATAGGGACATCCAACTACGAGCAGTACTTC. As protein: CASSIGTSNYEQYF.

CDR3 amino acids: CASSVFAQGPTEAFF. CDR3 nucleotides: TGTGCCAGCAGCGTATTCGCGCAGGGGCCCACTGAAGCTTTCTTT. V gene TRBV9 combines with J gene TRBJ1-1, with D possibly being TRBD1 (6 bases). Trimming removed 1 base at V and 4 bases at J, with 14 bases between. The CDR3 is made up of 15 amino acids. Germline-derived CDR1 and CDR2 are SGDLS and YYNGEE.

This sequence joins TRBV29-1 and TRBJ2-7; 8 nucleotides agree with TRBD1. The CDR3 totals 13 residues. The germline CDR1 and CDR2 sequences are SQVTM and ANQGSEA. The junction had 4 bases not matched to a gene; V was cut back by 5 bases and J by 1 base. CDR3 amino acids: CSVSQGASYEQYF. The CDR3, as DNA: TGCAGCGTTTCCCAGGGGGCTTCCTACGAGCAGTACTTC.